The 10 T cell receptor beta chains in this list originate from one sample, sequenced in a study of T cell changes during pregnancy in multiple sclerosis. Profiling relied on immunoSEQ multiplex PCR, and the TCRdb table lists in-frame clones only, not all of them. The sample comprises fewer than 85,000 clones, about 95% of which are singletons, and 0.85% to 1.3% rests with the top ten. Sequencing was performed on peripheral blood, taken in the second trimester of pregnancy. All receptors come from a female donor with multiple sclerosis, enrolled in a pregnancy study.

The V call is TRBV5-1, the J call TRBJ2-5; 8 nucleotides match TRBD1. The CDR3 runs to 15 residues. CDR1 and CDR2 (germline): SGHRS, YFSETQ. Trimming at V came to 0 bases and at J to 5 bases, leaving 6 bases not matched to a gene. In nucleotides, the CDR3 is TGCGCCAGCAGCTTGGCTCAGGGGGCGGACGAGACCCAGTACTTC. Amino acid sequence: CASSLAQGADETQYF.

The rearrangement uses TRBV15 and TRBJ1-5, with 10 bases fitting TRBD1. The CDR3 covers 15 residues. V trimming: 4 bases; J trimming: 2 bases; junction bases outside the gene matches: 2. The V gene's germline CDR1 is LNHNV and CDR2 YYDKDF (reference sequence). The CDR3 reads CATSTGTGGNQPQHF. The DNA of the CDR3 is TGTGCCACCAGCACCGGGACAGGGGGCAATCAGCCCCAGCATTTT.

The CDR3, as DNA: TGTGCCAGCAGCAGAGACAGGGGAAGGGGTGAAAAACTGTTTTTT. It translates to CASSRDRGRGEKLFF. The V call is TRBV5-6, the J call TRBJ1-4; 8 nucleotides agree with TRBD1. V was pared by 4 bases and J by 7 bases, with 9 bases of the junction left unmatched. CDR3 length: 15 amino acids. Germline V lookup: CDR1 SGHDT, CDR2 YYEEEE.

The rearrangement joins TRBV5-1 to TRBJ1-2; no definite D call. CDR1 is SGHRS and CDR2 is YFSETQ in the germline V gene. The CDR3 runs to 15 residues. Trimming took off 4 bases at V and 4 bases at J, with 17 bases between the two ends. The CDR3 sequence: CASSPRLSLGYGYTF. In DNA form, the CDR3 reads TGCGCCAGCAGCCCCAGACTTTCCTTAGGCTATGGCTACACCTTC.

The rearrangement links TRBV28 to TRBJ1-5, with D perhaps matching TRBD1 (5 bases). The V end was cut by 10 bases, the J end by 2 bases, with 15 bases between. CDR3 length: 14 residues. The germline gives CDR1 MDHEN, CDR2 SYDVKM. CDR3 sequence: CATWRGIGNQPQHF. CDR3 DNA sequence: TGTGCCACCTGGCGGGGGATAGGCAATCAGCCCCAGCATTTT.

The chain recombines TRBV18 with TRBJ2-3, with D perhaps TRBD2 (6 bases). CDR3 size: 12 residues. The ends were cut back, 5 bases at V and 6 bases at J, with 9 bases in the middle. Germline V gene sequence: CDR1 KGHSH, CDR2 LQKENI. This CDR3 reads CASSTTSDTQYF. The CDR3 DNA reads TGTGCCAGCTCAACGACTAGTGATACGCAGTATTTT. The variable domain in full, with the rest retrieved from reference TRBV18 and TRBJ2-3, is NAGVMQNPRHLVRRRGQEARLRCSPMKGHSHVYWYRQLPEEGLKFMVYLQKENIIDESGMPKERFSAEFPKEGPSILRIQQVVRGDSAAYFCASSTTSDTQYFGPGTRLTVL.

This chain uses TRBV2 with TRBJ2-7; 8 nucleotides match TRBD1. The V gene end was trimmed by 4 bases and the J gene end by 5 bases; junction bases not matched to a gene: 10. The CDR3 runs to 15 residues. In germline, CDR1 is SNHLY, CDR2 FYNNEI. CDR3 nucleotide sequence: TGTGCCAGCAGTGCTCTTGGACAGGGAAGTGACGAGCAGTACTTC. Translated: CASSALGQGSDEQYF.

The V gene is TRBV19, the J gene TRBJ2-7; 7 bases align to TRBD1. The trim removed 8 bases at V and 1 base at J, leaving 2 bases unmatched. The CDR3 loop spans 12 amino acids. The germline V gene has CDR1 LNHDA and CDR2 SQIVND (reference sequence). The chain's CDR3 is CASGDSSYEQYF. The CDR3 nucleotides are TGTGCCAGTGGGGACAGTTCCTACGAGCAGTACTTC.

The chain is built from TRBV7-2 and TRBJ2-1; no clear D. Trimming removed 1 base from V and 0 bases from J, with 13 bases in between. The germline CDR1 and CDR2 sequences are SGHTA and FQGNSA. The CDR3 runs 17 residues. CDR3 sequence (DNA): TGTGCCAGCAGCTTAGGTGGCAGAAGAAGCTCCTACAATGAGCAGTTCTTC. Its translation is CASSLGGRRSSYNEQFF.

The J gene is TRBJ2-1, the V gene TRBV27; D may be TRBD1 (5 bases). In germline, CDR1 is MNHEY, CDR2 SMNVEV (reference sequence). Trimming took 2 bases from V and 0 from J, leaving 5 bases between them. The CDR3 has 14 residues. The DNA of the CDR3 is TGTGCCAGCAGTTTACAGGGCTCCTACAATGAGCAGTTCTTC. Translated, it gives CASSLQGSYNEQFF.